This passage covers 10 T cell receptor beta chains from one sample sequenced in a study of blood T cell repertoires in COVID-19 (dated by TCRdb to 2020 to 2022). Libraries were prepared through the immunoSEQ multiplex PCR assay. In TCRdb, the immuneACCESS table is reduced to in-frame sequences with V and J assigned. These tables do not hold every clone; where another copy was compared, an unresolved V gene accounts for under half, and the others remain unexplained. This sample holds 250,000 to 350,000 clones; around 86% were observed only once. The ten largest clones represent less than 3% of the sample. Sequenced sample: peripheral blood. The origin of the receptors is a woman in her twenties or thirties with active or convalescent COVID-19.

As concerns this clone: The sample holds other DNA sequences that translate to the same CDR3. CDR3: CASSLDSGTGELFF. CDR3 sequence (DNA): TGTGCCAGCAGCTTAGATTCAGGCACCGGGGAGCTGTTTTTT. The chain uses TRBV11-3 and TRBJ2-2; D is undetermined. Germline-derived CDR1 and CDR2 are SGHNT and YENEEA. The CDR3 is made up of 14 amino acids. Trimming shortened V by 0 bases and J by 4 bases, and 6 bases separated the two germline ends. The full variable domain, with the rest looked up from reference TRBV11-3 and TRBJ2-2, is EAGVVQSPRYKIIEKKQPVAFWCNPISGHNTLYWYLQNLGQGPELLIRYENEEAVDDSQLPKDRFSAERLKGVDSTLKIQPAELGDSAVYLCASSLDSGTGELFFGEGSRLTVL.

V gene TRBV28 combines with J gene TRBJ1-1, with no clear D. This CDR3 is 15 amino acids long. CDR1 is MDHEN and CDR2 is SYDVKM in the germline V gene. V shed 6 bases and J shed 1 base, with 15 bases lying between them. The CDR3 region is CASSPRLLPNTEAFF. CDR3 DNA: TGTGCCAGCAGCCCTCGACTGTTACCGAACACTGAAGCTTTCTTT.

The chain joins TRBV5-1 to TRBJ2-6; 7 bases are a match to TRBD1. Germline V gives CDR1 SGHRS, CDR2 YFSETQ. The CDR3 runs to 17 residues. V lost 3 bases to trimming and J lost 0 bases; unmatched junction nucleotides: 6. The CDR3 DNA reads TGCGCCAGCAGCTGGTGGACAGGCGACTCTGGGGCCAACGTCCTGACTTTC. As protein: CASSWWTGDSGANVLTF.

The CDR3 DNA reads TGTGCCAGCAGCCCCGGGACAGGGCATATCAACACCTTC. Protein: CASSPGTGHINTF. This chain uses TRBV12-3 or TRBV12-4 with TRBJ1-2; 9 positions match TRBD1. Trimming at V came to 6 bases and at J to 12 bases, leaving 11 bases not matched to a gene. The CDR3 loop spans 13 amino acids.

The genes are TRBV30 and TRBJ2-7; 8 bases line up with TRBD2. This CDR3 spans 15 amino acids. Unmatched junction bases numbered 8, after V lost 0 bases and J lost 4 bases. CDR1 is GTSNPN, CDR2 SVGIG, per germline (reference sequence). As DNA, the CDR3 is TGTGCCTGGAGTGTACTAATGGGGACTAGGTACGAGCAGTACTTC. Its protein is CAWSVLMGTRYEQYF. Filled out from reference TRBV30 and TRBJ2-7, the complete variable domain reads SQTIHQWPATLVQPVGSPLSLECTVEGTSNPNLYWYRQAAGRGLQLLFYSVGIGQISSEVPQNLSASRPQDRQFILSSKKLLLSDSGFYLCAWSVLMGTRYEQYFGPGTRLTVT.

The chain uses TRBV13 and TRBJ1-1; 8 bases fit TRBD1. The CDR3 spans 14 residues. The ends lost 5 bases at V and 5 bases at J; junction bases unmatched: 7. Germline V CDR1 and CDR2: PRHDT, FYEKMQ (reference sequence). CDR3 coding DNA: TGTGCCAGCAGCCGACGGGACAGGCCGACTGAAGCTTTCTTT. The encoded protein is CASSRRDRPTEAFF.

The chain couples TRBV6-2 or TRBV6-3 to TRBJ1-1; D might be TRBD1 (6 bases). The V gene's germline CDR1 is MNHEY and CDR2 SVGEGT. Trimming cost V 2 bases and J 0 bases, with 10 bases left between them. The CDR3 sequence is 15 residues long. As DNA, the CDR3 is TGTGCCAGCAGTTACCCCAGGGACATGAACACTGAAGCTTTCTTT. Amino acids: CASSYPRDMNTEAFF.

This clone was detected many times. Other DNA sequences in this specimen translate into the identical CDR3. The chain is built from TRBV7-2 and TRBJ1-2, with TRBD1 as a possible D gene (5 bases). This CDR3 is 13 amino acids long. CDR1 and CDR2 from the germline V gene are SGHTA and FQGNSA. The V end was cut by 1 base, the J end by 2 bases, with 5 bases between. The CDR3 DNA sequence: TGTGCCAGCAGCTTAGGACAGAACTATGGCTACACCTTC. Amino acids: CASSLGQNYGYTF.

This clone was counted only a few times. The V and J genes are TRBV5-8 and TRBJ1-5, with TRBD1 as a possible D gene (5 bases). V was pared by 5 bases and J by 8 bases, with 14 bases between. Per the germline V gene, CDR1 is SGHTS and CDR2 is YDEGEE. The CDR3 has 13 amino acids. The DNA for the CDR3 is TGTGCCAGCAGATATCAGGGAACGAAGCCCCAGCATTTT. This sequence encodes CASRYQGTKPQHF.

This chain links TRBV12-3 or TRBV12-4 with TRBJ2-7; TRBD1 agrees at 7 bases. V lost 4 bases, J lost 6 bases, and 6 bases stayed unmatched. The length of the CDR3 is 13 residues. CDR3 in DNA: TGTGCCAGCAGTTCCGACAGGGTAACCGAGCAGTACTTC. It encodes CASSSDRVTEQYF.